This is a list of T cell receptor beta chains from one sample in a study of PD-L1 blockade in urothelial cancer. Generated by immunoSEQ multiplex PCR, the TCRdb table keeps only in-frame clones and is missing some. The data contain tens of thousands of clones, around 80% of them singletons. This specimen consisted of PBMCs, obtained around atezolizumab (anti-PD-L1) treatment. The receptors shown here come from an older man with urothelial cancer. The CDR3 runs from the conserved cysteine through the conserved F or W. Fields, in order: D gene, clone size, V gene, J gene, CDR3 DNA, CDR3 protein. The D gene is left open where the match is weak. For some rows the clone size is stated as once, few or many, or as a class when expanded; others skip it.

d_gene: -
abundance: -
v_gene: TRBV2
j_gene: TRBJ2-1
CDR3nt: TGTGCCAGCAGTGAAGCGCGAGCTGTTGAGCAGTTCTTC
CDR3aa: CASSEARAVEQFF

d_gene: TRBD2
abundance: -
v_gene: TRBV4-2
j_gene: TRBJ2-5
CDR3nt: TGTGCCAGCAGCCAGGGGACTAGGGATCAAGAGACCCAGTACTTC
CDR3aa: CASSQGTRDQETQYF

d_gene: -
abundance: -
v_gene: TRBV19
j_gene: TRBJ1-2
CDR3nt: TGTGCCAGTAGTCTGTCGCTGGGGTCGGGGTATGGCTACACCTTC
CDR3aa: CASSLSLGSGYGYTF

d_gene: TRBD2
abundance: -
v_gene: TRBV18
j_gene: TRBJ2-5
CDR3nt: TGTGCCAGCTCACCACCGGCGTCCCCGGGACTAGCGGGGCCCGAGACCCAGTACTTC
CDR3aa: CASSPPASPGLAGPETQYF

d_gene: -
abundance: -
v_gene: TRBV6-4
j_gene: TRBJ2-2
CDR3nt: TGTGCCAGCAGTGACTCGGGGGGAATCGCCGGGGAGCTGTTTTTT
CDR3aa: CASSDSGGIAGELFF

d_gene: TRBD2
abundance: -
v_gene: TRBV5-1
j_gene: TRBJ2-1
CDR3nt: TGCGCCAGCAAGGTGGCGGGGGGCGGGGAGCAGTTCTTC
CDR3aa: CASKVAGGGEQFF

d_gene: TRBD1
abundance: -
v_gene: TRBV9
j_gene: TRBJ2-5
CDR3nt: TGTGCCAGCAGCGTAGAAGAGGGGGCCGGTGAGACCCAGTACTTC
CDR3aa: CASSVEEGAGETQYF

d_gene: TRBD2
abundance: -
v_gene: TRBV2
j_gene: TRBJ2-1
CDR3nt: TGTGCCAGCAGTGGGGGCGGGAGGGAGTACAATGAGCAGTTCTTC
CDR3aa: CASSGGGREYNEQFF

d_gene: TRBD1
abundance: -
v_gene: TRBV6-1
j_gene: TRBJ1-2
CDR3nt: TGTGCCAGCAGTGCCACAGGGGCCTCGGGTGGCTACACCTTC
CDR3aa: CASSATGASGGYTF

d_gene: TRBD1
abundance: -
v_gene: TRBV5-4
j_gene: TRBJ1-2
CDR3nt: TGTGCCAGCAGCTTGGCGGGACAGAACTATGGCTACACCTTC
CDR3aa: CASSLAGQNYGYTF

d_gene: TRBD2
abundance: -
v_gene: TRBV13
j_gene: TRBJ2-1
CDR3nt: TGTGCCAGCAGCTTAGGTCGACTAGCGGGAGGGCTCGAGGTGATGTTTAATGAGCAGTTCTTC
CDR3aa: CASSLGRLAGGLEVMFNEQFF

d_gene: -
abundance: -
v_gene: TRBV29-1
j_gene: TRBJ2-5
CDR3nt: TGCAGCGGACAGGTTAAGAATCTAGAGACCCAGTACTTC
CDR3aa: CSGQVKNLETQYF

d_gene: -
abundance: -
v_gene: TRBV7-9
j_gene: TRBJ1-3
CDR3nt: TGTGCCAGCAGCCTCCGCGGTGGAAACACCATATATTTT
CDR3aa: CASSLRGGNTIYF

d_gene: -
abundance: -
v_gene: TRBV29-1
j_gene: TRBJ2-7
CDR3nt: TGCAGCGTCGACTCCGGCGAGCAGTACTTC
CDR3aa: CSVDSGEQYF

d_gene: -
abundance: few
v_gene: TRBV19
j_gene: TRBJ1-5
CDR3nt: TGTGCCAGTAGTGAGACACCAAACTCAGCCCAGCATTTT
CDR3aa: CASSETPNSAQHF

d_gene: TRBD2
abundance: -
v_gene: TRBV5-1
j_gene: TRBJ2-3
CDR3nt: TGCGCCAGCAGCTGGGGGACTAGCGGGTTCACAGATACGCAGTATTTT
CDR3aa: CASSWGTSGFTDTQYF

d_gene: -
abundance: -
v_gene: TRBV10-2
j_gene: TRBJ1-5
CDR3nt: TGCGCCACCCGGACTGAGGTTAGCAATCAGCCCCAGCATTTT
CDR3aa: CATRTEVSNQPQHF

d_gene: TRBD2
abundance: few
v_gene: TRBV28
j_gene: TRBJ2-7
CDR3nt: TGTGCCAGCAGTCACGGACTAGCTGCCTACGAGCAGTACTTC
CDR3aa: CASSHGLAAYEQYF

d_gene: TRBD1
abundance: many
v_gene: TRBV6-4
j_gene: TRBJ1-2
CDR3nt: TGTGCCAGCAGTCCACGGACAGGCTATGGCTACACCTTC
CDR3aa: CASSPRTGYGYTF

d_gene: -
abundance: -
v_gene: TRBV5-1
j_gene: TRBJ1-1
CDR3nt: TGCGCCAGCAGCTTGGGACAAGAGAACACTGAAGCTTTCTTT
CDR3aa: CASSLGQENTEAFF

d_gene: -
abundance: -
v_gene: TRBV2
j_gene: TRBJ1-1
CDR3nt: TGTGCCAGCAGTTACAATGGGGGCAGCATGAACACTGAAGCTTTCTTT
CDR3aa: CASSYNGGSMNTEAFF

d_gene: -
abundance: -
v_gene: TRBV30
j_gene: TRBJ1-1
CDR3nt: TGTGCCTGGAGTGTATCGGGAGGCACTGAAGCTTTCTTT
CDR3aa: CAWSVSGGTEAFF

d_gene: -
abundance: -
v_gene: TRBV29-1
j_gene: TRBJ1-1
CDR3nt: TGCAGCGCGGCAGGGGTCGGAGGAACCACTGAAGCTTTCTTT
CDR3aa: CSAAGVGGTTEAFF

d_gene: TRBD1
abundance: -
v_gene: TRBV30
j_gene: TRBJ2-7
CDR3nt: TGTGCCTGGAGTCCACGGGGACAGGGTAACTCCTACGAGCAGTACTTC
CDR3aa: CAWSPRGQGNSYEQYF

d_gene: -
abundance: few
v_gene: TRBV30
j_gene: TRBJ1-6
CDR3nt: TGTGCCTGGAGTGTACTTCAACTGGGTGCGGATTCACCCCTCCACTTT
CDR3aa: CAWSVLQLGADSPLHF

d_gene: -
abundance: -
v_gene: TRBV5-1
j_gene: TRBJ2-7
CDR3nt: TGCGCCAGCAGCTTCGGTAACGAGCAGTACTTC
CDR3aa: CASSFGNEQYF

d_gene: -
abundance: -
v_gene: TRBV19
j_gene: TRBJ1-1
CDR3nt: TGTGCCAGTAGTATAAAGTGGGGGGGAGCCACTGAAGCTTTCTTT
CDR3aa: CASSIKWGGATEAFF

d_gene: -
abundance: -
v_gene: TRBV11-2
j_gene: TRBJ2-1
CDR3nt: TGTGCCAGCAGCTTAGTACACCTCAGAACCTACAATGAGCAGTTCTTC
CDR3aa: CASSLVHLRTYNEQFF

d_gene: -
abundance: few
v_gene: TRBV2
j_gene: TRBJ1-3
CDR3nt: TGTGCCAGCAGTGACCAGGGCTCTGGAAACACCATATATTTT
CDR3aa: CASSDQGSGNTIYF